This T cell receptor (beta chain) was sequenced in a study of monozygotic twins with inflammatory bowel disease. The CDR3 totals 12 residues. Germline CDR1 reads DFQATT; CDR2 reads SNEGSKA (reference sequence). TCRdb re-called the 5' RACE reads; one entry per CDR3 protein, DNA not given. The specimen's table records approximately 200,000 distinct CDR3 sequences. The sequence was obtained from a human donor with ulcerative colitis or Crohn's disease, or a healthy co-twin of an affected twin (not recorded which). The V call is TRBV20-1, the J call TRBJ2-7. The sequencing sample was made of blood. The CDR3 spells CSARDQYYEQYF.